This TCR beta chain was sequenced in a study of T cell responses to AZD1222 COVID-19 vaccine. Study observations and caveats: Among the donors, most were white British and more were female, and clonal diversity was possibly underestimated. Elevations in Spike-specific TCR breadth and depth followed administration of two AZD1222 doses. The reported proportion of spike-specific TCRs targeting unmutated variant regions was nearly half.

The junction had 12 bases not matched to a gene; V was cut back by 2 bases and J by 5 bases. Germline V gene data show CDR1 as SEHNR and CDR2 as FQNEAQ (reference sequence). This CDR3 has 17 amino acids. TCRdb's copy holds only in-frame clones and misses some; the assay was immunoSEQ multiplex PCR. Here the sample spans around 130,000 clones, 91% being singletons. Details on this clone: Its specificity is not known.

Sequenced material: peripheral blood, taken on day 0 of AZD1222 vaccination. The sequence derives from an adult in good health. This chain uses TRBV7-9 with TRBJ2-3, with 8 bases identical to TRBD2. DNA of the CDR3: TGTGCCAGCAGCTTACCGTTGGGACTAGTAGTGGTAGATACGCAGTATTTT. This codes for CASSLPLGLVVVDTQYF.